Listed here is a single T cell receptor (beta chain). Its target is unknown. The V segment lost 2 bases and the J segment 2 bases; nucleotides outside the gene matches: 8. The CDR3 has 16 amino acids. Germline CDR1 reads SNHLY; CDR2 reads FYNNEI. CD4+ T cells from unexposed donors were obtained before the COVID-19 pandemic (2011-2018). After around nine days of culture, CD4+ T cells were isolated. On days 3 and 7, cultures got half fresh IL-2 medium. The sample belongs to a study of CD4 T cells in relation to SARS-CoV-2 and coronaviruses. Generated by immunoSEQ multiplex PCR, the TCRdb table keeps only in-frame clones and is missing some. The sample yields about 24,000 clones, about four fifths seen once.

Sequenced sample: CD4+ T cells from PBMCs, cultured in vitro. This clonotype originated in a human donor in good health. V and J are TRBV2 and TRBJ1-2, with 7 bases matching TRBD1. CDR3 DNA sequence: TGTGCCAGCAGTGAACCCCGCTCGACAGGGAACTATGGCTACACCTTC. Translating it yields CASSEPRSTGNYGYTF. The full variable domain, completed using reference TRBV2 and TRBJ1-2, is EPEVTQTPSHQVTQMGQEVILRCVPISNHLYFYWYRQILGQKVEFLVSFYNNEISEKSEIFDDQFSVERPDGSNFTLKIRSTKLEDSAMYFCASSEPRSTGNYGYTFGSGTRLTVV.